The 7 T cell receptor beta chains listed next were all sequenced from one sample in a study of blood T cell repertoires in COVID-19. Clones were sequenced by immunoSEQ multiplex PCR, and TCRdb holds only the in-frame ones, with some missing. Of under 250,000 clones in the sample, more than 70% were seen once. The specimen sequenced was peripheral blood. Receptor source: an elderly man with acute or convalescent COVID-19.

The chain uses TRBV11-3 and TRBJ2-5, with D possibly being TRBD1 (6 bases). Per germline, CDR1 SGHNT and CDR2 YENEEA. Trimming removed 6 bases at V and 4 bases at J, with 9 bases between. The CDR3 runs 12 residues. The CDR3 sequence is CASSFRGETQYF. The CDR3 nucleotides read TGTGCCAGCAGTTTCAGGGGAGAGACCCAGTACTTC. Complete variable domain (other parts from reference TRBV11-3 and TRBJ2-5): EAGVVQSPRYKIIEKKQPVAFWCNPISGHNTLYWYLQNLGQGPELLIRYENEEAVDDSQLPKDRFSAERLKGVDSTLKIQPAELGDSAVYLCASSFRGETQYFGPGTRLLVL.

This clone showed up just a few times. The V gene is TRBV2, the J gene TRBJ2-5; 8 bases line up with TRBD1. The CDR3 loop spans 15 amino acids. V dropped 4 bases and J dropped 2; count of bases not matched to a gene: 6. Germline lookup yields CDR1 SNHLY and CDR2 FYNNEI. As DNA, the CDR3 is TGTGCCAGCAGTGGGGAGACAGGGGCGCAAGAGACCCAGTACTTC. Its protein is CASSGETGAQETQYF.

The V and J genes are TRBV19 and TRBJ2-5; 8 bases line up with TRBD1. Germline CDR1 reads LNHDA; CDR2 reads SQIVND (reference sequence). This CDR3 has 13 amino acids. The V and J ends lost 6 bases and 5 bases, in that order; junction bases with no gene match: 5. The DNA of the CDR3 is TGTGCCAGTAGCCAGGGGGCATGGGAGACCCAGTACTTC. As protein: CASSQGAWETQYF.

This clone was seen a few times. This rearrangement joins TRBV3-1 (or the pseudogene TRBV3-2) to TRBJ1-1, with D tentatively TRBD1 (6 bases). This CDR3 has 14 amino acids. CDR1 and CDR2 (germline): LGHDT, YNNKEL (reference sequence). The V end lost 1 base, the J end lost 4 bases, and 10 bases lay between the germline ends. CDR3 residues: CASSQGAGVTEAFF. The CDR3 DNA follows: TGTGCCAGCAGCCAAGGAGCAGGGGTCACTGAAGCTTTCTTT.

This clone has a single count. The rearrangement links TRBV28 to TRBJ1-2; 8 bases match TRBD1. The ends lost 8 bases at V and 4 bases at J; junction bases unmatched: 6. The CDR3 extends over 13 amino acids. From germline, CDR1 is MDHEN and CDR2 SYDVKM. The CDR3 here is CASHRQGRYGYTF. CDR3 sequence (DNA): TGTGCCAGCCATCGACAGGGGCGCTATGGCTACACCTTC.

The table lists this clone with a count of one. The chain links TRBV4-1 to TRBJ2-7; 7 bases are shared with TRBD2. Germline V gene lookup returns CDR1 MGHRA and CDR2 YSYEKL. This CDR3 has 20 amino acids. With V trimmed by 4 bases and J by 0 bases, 21 bases remained unmatched. CDR3 nucleotides: TGCGCCAGCAGCCCCACGAGAGATCGTTTTGGGGGGGGATACTCCTACGAGCAGTACTTC. Translation gives CASSPTRDRFGGGYSYEQYF.

This chain links TRBV7-8 with TRBJ1-1; tentative D call: TRBD1 (6 bases). Looked up from germline, CDR1 is SGHVS and CDR2 is FQNEAQ. Trimming shortened V by 0 bases and J by 6 bases, and 14 bases separated the two germline ends. This CDR3 spans 15 amino acids. Here the CDR3 reads CASSLARTVSAEAFF. DNA for the CDR3: TGTGCCAGCAGCTTAGCCAGGACAGTCAGCGCTGAAGCTTTCTTT.